These T cell receptor beta chains were read from a single sample in a study of T cells after yellow fever vaccination. TCRdb re-derived calls from the 5' RACE reads in MiXCR, one entry per CDR3 protein. The sample holds about 130,000 distinct CDR3 sequences, more than 7.5% seen once. The material was CD8+ T cells sorted from PBMCs, obtained on the day of the yellow fever booster vaccination. Receptors originate from a man between 18 and 29 years old who received the YFV17D yellow fever vaccine. Both conserved end residues are part of each CDR3. The D gene is left open where the match is weak. The listing skips clone size in some rows; elsewhere it reads once, few, many or a size class.

d_call	v_call	clone_size	j_call	cdr3_aa	cdr3_nt
NA	TRBV5-1	few	TRBJ1-1	CASRLQGNTEAFF	TGCGCCAGCAGGTTACAGGGGAACACTGAAGCTTTCTTT
NA	TRBV12-3/TRBV12-4	many	TRBJ1-6	CASSSANSPLHF	TGTGCCAGCAGCTCAGCTAATTCACCCCTCCACTTT
NA	TRBV6-5	once	TRBJ2-7	CASSFYRPSSYEQYF	TGTGCCAGCAGTTTCTACAGACCGAGCTCCTACGAGCAGTACTTC
NA	TRBV20-1	few	TRBJ1-6	CSARGDPTTRGPNSPLHF	TGCAGTGCTAGAGGTGATCCCACGACCAGGGGCCCCAATTCACCCCTCCACTTT
NA	TRBV6-2/TRBV6-3	many	TRBJ2-5	CASSSGQTDQETQYF	TGTGCCAGCAGCTCCGGGCAAACAGACCAAGAGACCCAGTACTTC
NA	TRBV27	NA	TRBJ1-6	CASSLSDGGQSPLHF	TGTGCCAGCAGTTTATCTGATGGGGGCCAATCACCCCTCCACTTT
TRBD1	TRBV5-1	many	TRBJ1-1	CASSSDRGARKRAEAFF	TGCGCCAGCAGCTCGGACAGGGGGGCGCGAAAAAGGGCTGAAGCTTTCTTT
NA	TRBV5-1	few	TRBJ2-3	CASSGTTTGIVDTQYF	TGCGCCAGCAGCGGAACGACTACCGGGATTGTAGATACGCAGTATTTT
NA	TRBV19	NA	TRBJ1-1	CASSMGTLGTEAFF	TGTGCCAGTAGTATGGGGACTCTGGGCACTGAAGCTTTCTTT
NA	TRBV13	NA	TRBJ2-3	CASSLVETDTQYF	TGTGCCAGCAGCTTAGTCGAGACAGATACGCAGTATTTT
NA	TRBV7-2	NA	TRBJ2-1	CASSSTHSYNEQFF	TGTGCCAGCAGCTCGACGCACTCCTACAATGAGCAGTTCTTC
NA	TRBV29-1	NA	TRBJ1-2	CSSQGPYGYTF	TGCAGTTCACAGGGTCCCTATGGCTACACCTTC
NA	TRBV4-1	few	TRBJ2-7	CASSQKTVSYEQYF	TGCGCCAGCAGCCAGAAGACGGTCTCCTACGAGCAGTACTTC
NA	TRBV4-1	many	TRBJ2-5	CASSQVFESGETQYF	TGCGCCAGCAGCCAAGTCTTTGAGTCCGGAGAGACCCAGTACTTC
TRBD2	TRBV12-3/TRBV12-4	NA	TRBJ2-5	CASSLAKLAGVQETQYF	TGTGCCAGCAGTTTAGCGAAACTAGCGGGGGTTCAAGAGACCCAGTACTTC
NA	TRBV7-8	many	TRBJ2-1	CASSSPSRRYDNEQFF	TGTGCCAGCAGCTCCCCCTCGCGTAGGTACGACAATGAGCAGTTCTTC
NA	TRBV3-1	few	TRBJ2-5	CASSPRGGGAGETQYF	TGTGCCAGCAGCCCCCGAGGAGGGGGGGCCGGGGAGACCCAGTACTTC
NA	TRBV28	NA	TRBJ1-3	CASSLFLALGNTIYF	TGTGCCAGCAGTTTATTTCTGGCGCTGGGAAACACCATATATTTT
NA	TRBV7-3	NA	TRBJ2-3	CASSLGVGGTDTQYF	TGTGCCAGCAGCTTAGGGGTGGGGGGCACAGATACGCAGTATTTT
NA	TRBV4-3	many	TRBJ2-1	CASSQDWGSSYNEQFF	TGCGCCAGCAGCCAAGACTGGGGGAGCTCCTACAATGAGCAGTTCTTC
NA	TRBV4-1	few	TRBJ2-1	CASSQDRLSYYNEQFF	TGCGCCAGCAGCCAAGATAGGCTTAGCTACTACAATGAGCAGTTCTTC
TRBD1	TRBV4-3	few	TRBJ2-3	CASSQLGQGSGDTQYF	TGCGCCAGCAGCCAACTGGGACAGGGGTCCGGAGATACGCAGTATTTT
NA	TRBV11-2	few	TRBJ2-3	CASSLGRLKGQYF	TGTGCCAGCAGCTTAGGGAGATTGAAGGGGCAGTATTTT
NA	TRBV7-9	few	TRBJ2-3	CASSFSVDGRTDTQYF	TGTGCCAGCAGCTTTTCCGTGGACGGGCGGACAGATACGCAGTATTTT
NA	TRBV4-1	few	TRBJ1-2	CASSSQLNYGYTF	TGCGCCAGCAGCAGCCAGCTTAACTATGGCTACACCTTC
NA	TRBV19	few	TRBJ2-3	CASRNSGYSTDTQYF	TGTGCCAGTAGGAACAGCGGATATAGCACAGATACGCAGTATTTT
NA	TRBV7-6	NA	TRBJ2-6	CASSANFGISGGNVLTF	TGTGCCAGCAGCGCAAACTTCGGCATTTCTGGGGGCAACGTGCTGACTTTC
NA	TRBV12-3/TRBV12-4	NA	TRBJ2-3	CASPTEGASTDTQYF	TGTGCCAGCCCCACGGAGGGGGCCAGCACAGATACGCAGTATTTT
TRBD2	TRBV4-3	NA	TRBJ2-2	CASSQERGGYTGELFF	TGCGCCAGCAGCCAAGAACGGGGGGGGTACACCGGGGAGCTGTTTTTT
NA	TRBV4-3	NA	TRBJ2-5	CASSQGWGWQETQYF	TGCGCCAGCAGCCAAGGATGGGGTTGGCAAGAGACCCAGTACTTC
NA	TRBV7-7	NA	TRBJ2-2	CASSPLETAISTGELFF	TGTGCCAGCAGCCCACTTGAGACTGCTATTAGCACCGGGGAGCTGTTTTTT
NA	TRBV7-8	NA	TRBJ2-7	CASSLGLGGTDEQYF	TGTGCCAGCAGCTTAGGGTTGGGCGGTACGGACGAGCAGTACTTC
NA	TRBV7-2	few	TRBJ1-2	CASSPPGRWGYTF	TGTGCCAGCAGCCCTCCGGGACGCTGGGGCTACACCTTC
NA	TRBV7-3	many	TRBJ2-1	CASSLFSYNEQFF	TGTGCCAGCAGCTTATTTTCCTACAATGAGCAGTTCTTC
NA	TRBV15	few	TRBJ1-4	CATGDGFTNEKLFF	TGTGCCACTGGAGACGGCTTTACTAATGAAAAACTGTTTTTT
NA	TRBV4-1	NA	TRBJ1-6	CASSQDKGVGNSPLHF	TGCGCCAGCAGCCAAGATAAGGGGGTGGGCAATTCACCCCTCCACTTT
NA	TRBV6-5	few	TRBJ2-7	CASSYGSLSYEQYF	TGTGCCAGCAGTTACGGGAGCCTCTCCTACGAGCAGTACTTC
NA	TRBV27	few	TRBJ2-5	CASRLLGRQETQYF	TGTGCCAGCAGACTACTGGGGCGCCAAGAGACCCAGTACTTC
NA	TRBV29-1	few	TRBJ2-2	CSARLNTGELFF	TGCAGCGCAAGACTGAACACCGGGGAGCTGTTTTTT
TRBD1	TRBV4-1	few	TRBJ2-3	CASSLPRQGVQGTQYF	TGCGCCAGCAGCCTCCCCCGACAGGGTGTACAGGGTACGCAGTATTTT
NA	TRBV5-5	NA	TRBJ2-3	CASSSWRGRTDTQYF	TGTGCCAGCAGCAGCTGGAGGGGGAGGACAGATACGCAGTATTTT
NA	TRBV7-9	NA	TRBJ2-7	CASSAGTYEQYF	TGTGCCAGCAGCGCGGGGACCTACGAGCAGTACTTC
TRBD2	TRBV27	few	TRBJ2-7	CASSLLSGGDYEQYF	TGTGCCAGCAGTTTACTTAGCGGGGGGGACTACGAGCAGTACTTC
NA	TRBV7-2	few	TRBJ2-7	CASSLGLAYYEQYF	TGTGCCAGCAGCTTAGGCCTAGCCTACTACGAGCAGTACTTC
NA	TRBV9	few	TRBJ2-7	CASSPGRETRGYEQYF	TGTGCCAGCAGCCCTGGCAGGGAGACACGGGGCTACGAGCAGTACTTC
TRBD1	TRBV4-3	NA	TRBJ1-1	CASSQGGTGYLGNTEAFF	TGCGCCAGCAGCCAAGGAGGGACAGGGTATCTTGGGAACACTGAAGCTTTCTTT
NA	TRBV4-1	few	TRBJ1-1	CASSQDPNPMNTEAFF	TGCGCCAGCAGCCAAGATCCCAATCCGATGAACACTGAAGCTTTCTTT
NA	TRBV25-1	NA	TRBJ2-7	CASSEYAGEQYF	TGTGCCAGCAGTGAATATGCGGGTGAGCAGTACTTC
NA	TRBV6-2/TRBV6-3	few	TRBJ2-1	CASSLTGTNEQFF	TGTGCCAGCAGTCTAACAGGGACGAACGAGCAGTTCTTC